This T cell receptor (beta chain) is drawn from a study of T cell repertoires in cytomegalovirus infection. Study in general: Carrying CMV and the relevant HLA type showed in public TCR beta signatures. Overall study findings and caveats: HLA-C-restricted, CMV-specific TCR beta clonotypes were dominant ex vivo.

As for this clonotype: Its specificity is not known.

Trimming shortened V by 1 base and J by 10 bases, and 13 bases separated the two germline ends. From germline, CDR1 is SQVTM and CDR2 ANQGSEA. The CDR3 runs 12 residues. In TCRdb, the reads were re-called with MiXCR into one record per CDR3 protein. The repertoire holds 230,000 or so distinct CDR3 sequences, with 15% to 20% as singletons. Sequenced material: CD8+ T cells from PBMCs. J is TRBJ1-2 and V is TRBV29-1, with D perhaps matching TRBD1 (5 bases). The receptor's source is a human donor in good health (CMV status not recorded). Some clones in this sample may be carry-over from other donors' samples. The CDR3 protein is CSVEAPQGNYTF. In DNA form, the CDR3 reads TGCAGCGTTGAAGCCCCCCAGGGTAACTACACCTTC.